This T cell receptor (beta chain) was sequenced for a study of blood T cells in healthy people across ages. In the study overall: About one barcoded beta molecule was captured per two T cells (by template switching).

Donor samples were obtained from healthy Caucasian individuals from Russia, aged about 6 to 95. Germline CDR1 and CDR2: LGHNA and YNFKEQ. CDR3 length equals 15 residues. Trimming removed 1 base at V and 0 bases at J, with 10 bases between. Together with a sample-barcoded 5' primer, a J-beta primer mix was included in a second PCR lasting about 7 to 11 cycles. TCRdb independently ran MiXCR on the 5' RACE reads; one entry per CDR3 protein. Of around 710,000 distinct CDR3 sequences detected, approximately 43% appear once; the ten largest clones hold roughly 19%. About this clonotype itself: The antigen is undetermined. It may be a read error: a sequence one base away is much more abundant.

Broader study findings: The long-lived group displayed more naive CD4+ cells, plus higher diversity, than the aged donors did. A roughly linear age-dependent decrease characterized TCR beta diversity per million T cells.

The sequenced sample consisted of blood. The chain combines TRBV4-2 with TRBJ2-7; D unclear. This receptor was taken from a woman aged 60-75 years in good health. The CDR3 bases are TGTGCCAGCAGCCAAGCTAACCGAAACTCCTACGAGCAGTACTTC. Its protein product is CASSQANRNSYEQYF.